This T cell receptor (beta chain) derives from a study of cytomegalovirus exposure and HLA in healthy donors. Study-level points and caveats: A later analysis linked 15,000 to 20,000 TCR beta sequences to HLA alleles at 0.05 false discovery rate.

V lost 3 bases to trimming and J lost 4 bases, with 16 bases between them. Looked up from germline, CDR1 is KGHSH and CDR2 is LQKENI. The CDR3 spans 16 residues. The PCR was carried out with 60 Vbeta primers and 13 Jbeta primers. Measured with immunoSEQ multiplex PCR; TCRdb has only the in-frame clones, and not every one. Of around 50,000 clones listed, roughly 83% are singletons. As regards this clone: Antigen specificity is unknown.

The sequenced sample consisted of PBMCs. The J gene is TRBJ2-1, the V gene TRBV18; the D gene is possibly TRBD1 (6 bases). The receptor was derived from a man younger than 40 in good health and CMV-seronegative. CDR3 sequence reads: CASSPVHGGPYNEQFF. DNA for the CDR3: TGTGCCAGCTCACCGGTGCATGGGGGCCCATACAATGAGCAGTTCTTC.